This T cell receptor (beta chain) was identified in a study of cytotoxic CD8 clonotypes in ibrutinib-treated CLL. Background on the study: The subjects consisted of about 10 relapsed/refractory and approximately 15 treatment-naive individuals, with some 18 IGHV unmutated. Following a median about eleven months of treatment, with a range of 6 to 36, response samples were taken.

General study results and limits: The clonality rise at ibrutinib response reflected private clonotype expansion.

Between the trimmed V and J ends, which lost 4 bases and 3 bases, there was a span of 12 bases. The CDR3 spans 14 residues. CDR1 SGHRS and CDR2 YFSETQ come from the germline V gene. Sequenced by immunoSEQ multiplex PCR; TCRdb stores in-frame clones only, minus some. The sample shows around 160,000 clones, approximately 80% of them seen only once. As input for TCR beta libraries, roughly 2 micrograms of genomic DNA came from cryopreserved PBMCs. With regard to this clone: The antigen remains unidentified.

The chain joins TRBV5-1 to TRBJ2-3, with D possibly called TRBD1 or TRBD2 (5 bases each). The clonotype was recovered from a human donor with chronic lymphocytic leukemia. The sample here was PBMCs, taken after 12 months of ibrutinib treatment. The CDR3 DNA follows: TGCGCCAGCAGCCAGGGAACTAGGACAGATACGCAGTATTTT. It encodes CASSQGTRTDTQYF.